This TCR beta chain was found in a study of blood T cell repertoires in COVID-19. Study summary: Donors in the United States, Italy and Spain gave samples during acute or convalescent COVID-19. T cells, B-cell-depleted T cells, or PBMCs supplied cDNA or gDNA.

In the original analysis: Amplification from reference gene primers served as the basis for estimated nucleated cell counts. Only in-frame clones appear in the TCRdb table, and some are missing; sequencing was by immunoSEQ multiplex PCR. That table gives V, J and clone size, and the DNA gave D and trimming. The sample lists approximately 240,000 clones, 82% occurring once. This TCR was sampled from a woman over 75 with active or convalescent COVID-19. The material sequenced was peripheral blood.

The CDR3 region has the DNA TGTGCTGCGGGACAGGGGGCGTCTGGGGCCAACGTCCTGACTTTC. Its protein is CAAGQGASGANVLTF. The chain has TRBV6-5 and TRBJ2-6, with 12 bases matching TRBD1. Germline CDR1 is MNHEY and CDR2 is SVGAGI. The CDR3 has 15 residues.